This T cell receptor beta chain emerged from a study of blood T cells in healthy people across ages. Each of the donors had roughly 9.1 milliliters of peripheral blood drawn into EDTA-treated Vacutainer tubes. The use of a sample-barcoded 5' primer and a J-beta primer mix characterized a second PCR of roughly 7 to 12 cycles. TCRdb recomputed calls from the 5' RACE reads with MiXCR, one row per CDR3 protein. Of fewer than 650,000 distinct CDR3 sequences listed, around a quarter were seen once; the top ten hold approximately 4%. This CDR3 region has 17 residues. Germline V lookup: CDR1 SGHRS, CDR2 YFSETQ. On this clonotype: At one end the junction does not follow the germline gene, possibly because of a read error.

The same sample was also studied in work on T cells of mothers and their children.

The sample was blood. The origin of this receptor is a boy between 2 and 10 years old in good health. The chain is built from TRBV5-1 and TRBJ2-4; 12 nucleotides line up with TRBD1. The CDR3 coding sequence is TGTGCCAGCAGCTTGGGGGGACAGGGGGCGGCCAAAAACATTCAGTACTTC. Its translation is CASSLGGQGAAKNIQYF. Supplemented by reference TRBV5-1 and TRBJ2-4, the full variable domain reads KAGVTQTPRYLIKTRGQQVTLSCSPISGHRSVSWYQQTPGQGLQFLFEYFSETQRNKGNFPGRFSGRQFSNSRSEMNVSTLELGDSALYLCASSLGGQGAAKNIQYFGAGTRLSVL.